The 17 T cell receptor beta chains presented below share a single source sample, sequenced in a study of glioma-infiltrating T cells after dendritic cell vaccination (dated by TCRdb to about 2016). The sample's time point label is to be understood as: after dendritic cell vaccination, including at tumor progression/relapse. Receptors were amplified or captured by the immunoSEQ multiplex PCR assay. TCRdb carries this immuneACCESS record with in-frame sequences only. Its versions omit some clonotypes, under half of them owing to an unresolved V gene in the studies checked, with the rest unexplained. In this sample the table shows about 76,000 clones, around nine tenths of which occur a single time. The ten most abundant clones make up around 2% of the sample. Here the sequenced sample was blood, taken after dendritic cell vaccination. The receptors were sampled from a human donor with glioblastoma.

V gene TRBV12-5 combines with J gene TRBJ2-5, with TRBD2 identical over 9 bases. CDR1 and CDR2 from the germline V gene are LGHNT and FRNRAP. V gave up 5 bases and J gave up 2 bases; unmatched junction bases: 6. The CDR3 consists of 15 residues. The CDR3 region has the DNA TGTGCTAGTGGTATTGGACTAGCGACACAAGAGACCCAGTACTTC. Translation: CASGIGLATQETQYF.

The chain combines TRBV11-3 with TRBJ2-3; 7 bases are shared with TRBD1. The CDR3 has 15 amino acids. V shed 1 base, J shed 0 bases, and the junction held 1 base outside the gene matches. The V gene's germline CDR1 is SGHNT and CDR2 YENEEA. The CDR3 spells CASSLGDSSTDTQYF. The DNA of the CDR3 is TGTGCCAGCAGCTTAGGGGACAGTAGCACAGATACGCAGTATTTT.

The CDR3 spells CASSQREGTDEQYF. The CDR3 nucleotides read TGTGCCAGCAGCCAGCGGGAGGGGACGGACGAGCAGTACTTC. The chain uses TRBV11-2 and TRBJ2-7; 10 nucleotides line up with TRBD2. The V and J ends lost 5 bases and 5 bases, in that order; junction bases with no gene match: 6. This CDR3 has 14 amino acids. Per the germline V gene, CDR1 is SGHAT and CDR2 is FQNNGV.

This clone has only a few counts. The rearrangement joins TRBV5-4 to TRBJ2-2, with no clear D. The CDR3 spans 13 residues. The V and J ends lost 0 bases and 7 bases respectively, with 7 bases between them. In germline, CDR1 is SGHNT, CDR2 YYREEE (reference sequence). CDR3 in DNA: TGTGCCAGCAGCTTGGACGGGTTCGGGGAGCTGTTTTTT. Protein: CASSLDGFGELFF.

CDR3 amino acids: CASRRGQQETQYF. Written as DNA, the CDR3 is TGTGCCAGTAGACGAGGGCAGCAAGAGACCCAGTACTTC. The V and J genes are TRBV19 and TRBJ2-5; D might be TRBD2 (5 bases). Trimming shortened V by 6 bases and J by 2 bases, and 10 bases separated the two germline ends. The CDR3 has 13 amino acids. Germline V CDR1 and CDR2: LNHDA, SQIVND (reference sequence).

The CDR3 region has the DNA TGTGCCAGCACGGACCACGGGGTCGCTGAAGCTTTCTTT. Residues: CASTDHGVAEAFF. This chain connects TRBV9 to TRBJ1-1; D uncertain. Germline V gene data show CDR1 as SGDLS and CDR2 as YYNGEE. The CDR3 spans 13 residues. The V and J ends lost 6 bases and 6 bases respectively, with 15 bases between them. The full variable domain, in which reference TRBV9 and TRBJ1-1 provide the parts outside the CDR3, is DSGVTQTPKHLITATGQRVTLRCSPRSGDLSVYWYQQSLDQGLQFLIQYYNGEERAKGNILERFSAQQFPDLHSELNLSSLELGDSALYFCASTDHGVAEAFFGQGTRLTVV.

The chain recombines TRBV7-6 with TRBJ2-5; D may be TRBD1 (6 bases). The CDR3 has 14 amino acids. Per the germline V gene, CDR1 is SGHVS and CDR2 is FNYEAQ. V shed 0 bases and J shed 9 bases, with 14 bases lying between them. CDR3 in DNA: TGTGCCAGCAGCTTAGCATTAAGGACAGAAGCCCAGTACTTC. This encodes CASSLALRTEAQYF.

The rearrangement joins TRBV5-1 to TRBJ2-5; unclear D gene. The CDR3 is made up of 13 amino acids. Germline CDR1 is SGHRS and CDR2 is YFSETQ. The ends were cut back, 6 bases at V and 3 bases at J, with 12 bases in the middle. The CDR3 coding sequence is TGCGCCAGCACCAGTTTGGAGAAAGAGACCCAGTACTTC. Its protein is CASTSLEKETQYF.

The chain links TRBV7-2 to TRBJ1-5, with unresolved D. The germline V and J ends were trimmed by 5 bases and 1 base, with 15 bases remaining between them. CDR1 SGHTA and CDR2 FQGNSA come from the germline V gene. CDR3 length: 16 amino acids. The CDR3: CASSLQHAESNQPQHF. CDR3 sequence (DNA): TGTGCCAGCAGCCTCCAACACGCAGAAAGCAATCAGCCCCAGCATTTT.

J is TRBJ2-7 and V is TRBV27, with D tentatively TRBD1 (7 bases). CDR1 is MNHEY, CDR2 SMNVEV, per germline (reference sequence). The ends were cut back, 7 bases at V and 7 bases at J, with 23 bases in the middle. This CDR3 is built from 15 residues. The CDR3 spells CASNWAGGRQAEQYF. CDR3 nucleotide sequence: TGTGCCAGCAACTGGGCAGGGGGGAGGCAAGCAGAGCAGTACTTC.

The chain carries TRBV5-4 and TRBJ2-7; the match to TRBD1 covers 7 bases. The CDR3 covers 13 residues. V shed 2 bases and J 5 bases; nucleotides not matched to a gene: 4. Germline CDR1 is SGHNT and CDR2 is YYREEE (reference sequence). The CDR3 DNA sequence: TGTGCCAGCAGCTTAGGGGGCGCGGACGAGCAGTACTTC. Its protein product is CASSLGGADEQYF.

The rearrangement links TRBV30 to TRBJ1-5; a possible D gene is TRBD1 (5 bases). The V end lost 4 bases, the J end lost 8 bases, and 15 bases lay between the germline ends. CDR1 is GTSNPN and CDR2 is SVGIG in the germline V gene (reference sequence). The CDR3 contains 13 residues. CDR3 region: CAWTPGGSEPQHF. DNA for the CDR3: TGTGCCTGGACCCCGGGGGGGTCCGAGCCCCAGCATTTT.

The J gene is TRBJ2-7, the V gene TRBV7-9, with TRBD2 identical over 11 bases. CDR3 length: 16 amino acids. CDR1 and CDR2 (germline): SEHNR, FQNEAQ (reference sequence). The ends lost 5 bases at V and 4 bases at J; junction bases unmatched: 10. DNA for the CDR3: TGTGCCAGCAGCCTCCCGACTAGCGGGGAGGGGTACGAGCAGTACTTC. Its translation: CASSLPTSGEGYEQYF.

Concerning this clone: Compared with germline, one end of the junction differs, possibly owing to a read error. The genes are TRBV6-1 and TRBJ1-5; D remains unclear. From germline, CDR1 is MNHNS and CDR2 SASEGT. This CDR3 contains 14 residues. The CDR3, as DNA: TGTGCCAGCAGTGAAGCCCCTAATATGAGCCCGCAGGATTTT. This translates into CASSEAPNMSPQDF.

The chain joins TRBV4-1 to TRBJ2-5; TRBD1 matches at 7 bases. The V segment lost 5 bases and the J segment 5 bases; nucleotides outside the gene matches: 8. The germline V gene encodes CDR1 MGHRA and CDR2 YSYEKL. The CDR3 runs 14 residues. The CDR3 sequence: CASSSANRGETQYF. CDR3 nucleotides: TGCGCCAGCAGCTCCGCCAACAGGGGCGAGACCCAGTACTTC.

Concerning this clone: Sequence at one end of the junction differs from germline and may be a read error. The CDR3 reads CASSDVSGRSAGELFF. CDR3 DNA sequence: TGTGCTAGCAGCGACGTTAGCGGGAGATCCGCCGGGGAGCTGTTTTTT. The rearrangement joins TRBV7-7 to TRBJ2-2; 9 bases align to TRBD2. This CDR3 is built from 16 residues. CDR1 and CDR2 (germline): SSHAT, FNYEAQ (reference sequence).

This chain connects TRBV5-4 to TRBJ2-1; D gene ambiguous. V was trimmed by 4 bases and J by 1 base, leaving 9 bases between them. This CDR3 region has 14 residues. The germline gives CDR1 SGHNT, CDR2 YYREEE (reference sequence). The CDR3, as DNA: TGTGCCAGCAGCAGCCGGGTGTCCTACAATGAGCAGTTCTTC. Translation: CASSSRVSYNEQFF.